This entry is about one T cell receptor (beta chain). Its target is unknown. One end of the junction fails to match germline, which may point to a read error. A modified ARM-PCR protocol with three rounds of nested PCR amplified TCRbeta. TCRdb re-called the multiplex PCR reads through MiXCR, storing one row per CDR3 protein. The table lists about 100,000 distinct CDR3 sequences, 60% to 80% of them singletons. This record comes from a study of tumor and adjacent non-tumor tissue in lung cancer. Study information: The cohort had under 15 adenocarcinoma, 2 squamous cell and 1 small cell patients.

The CDR3 length is 14 residues. Germline lookup yields CDR1 SGHAT and CDR2 FQNNGV. No cell sorting was done before RNA was extracted from the tissue. More than 3 cm separated this lung sample from the edge of the tumor. Notes on the study in general: Compared with tumor, normal lung showed significantly lower TCR diversity. Tumor repertoires had a smaller top 100 clone share than normal lung.

Specimen: distant non-tumor lung tissue. The J gene is TRBJ2-1, the V gene TRBV11-2, with D possibly TRBD2 on 6 matching bases. The clonotype comes from a man aged 25-45 years with non-small cell lung cancer. CDR3 region: CTSSVWEVLGKQFF. The CDR3 DNA reads as TGTACCAGCAGTGTGTGGGAGGTACTCGGTAAGCAGTTCTTC.